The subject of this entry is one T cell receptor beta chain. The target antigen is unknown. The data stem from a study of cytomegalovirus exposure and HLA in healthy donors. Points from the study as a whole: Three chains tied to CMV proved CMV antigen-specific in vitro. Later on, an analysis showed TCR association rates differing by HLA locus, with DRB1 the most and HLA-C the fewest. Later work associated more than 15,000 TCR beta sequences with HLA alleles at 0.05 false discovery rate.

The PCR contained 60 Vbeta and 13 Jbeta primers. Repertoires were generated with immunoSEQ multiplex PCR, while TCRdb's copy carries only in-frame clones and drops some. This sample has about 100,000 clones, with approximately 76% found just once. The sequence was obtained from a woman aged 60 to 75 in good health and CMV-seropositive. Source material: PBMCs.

The DNA for the CDR3 is TGTGCCAGCTCACCATCATCGAGGACCGGGGAGCTGTTTTTT. It encodes CASSPSSRTGELFF. This sequence joins TRBV18 and TRBJ2-2; no reliable D call. The CDR3 has 14 amino acids. Deletions cut 2 bases from V and 5 bases from J, with 9 bases between. Germline CDR1 reads KGHSH; CDR2 reads LQKENI.